A selection of T cell receptor beta chains follows, all from one sample in a study of radiation and T cells in renal cell carcinoma. Assay used: immunoSEQ multiplex PCR; TCRdb lists only in-frame clones, some missing. The profile shows tens of thousands of clones, over 70% of them singletons. The sample in question was blood, obtained from a patient whose treatment included radiotherapy and nephrectomy. All receptors derive from a man between 60 and 75 years old with renal cell carcinoma. The CDR3 runs from the conserved cysteine through the conserved F or W. Each record gives: D gene, clone size, V gene, J gene, CDR3 protein, CDR3 DNA. A D gene is named only where the DNA matches it firmly. The size entry is marked missing in some rows and otherwise reads once, few, many or a size class.

d_gene: TRBD1
abundance: once
v_gene: TRBV5-4
j_gene: TRBJ1-1
CDR3aa: CASSLVGQGFLNTEAFF
CDR3nt: TGTGCCAGCAGCTTGGTGGGACAGGGGTTTTTGAACACTGAAGCTTTCTTT

d_gene: NA
abundance: once
v_gene: TRBV19
j_gene: TRBJ1-1
CDR3aa: CASSISSGRGNAEAFF
CDR3nt: TGTGCCAGTAGTATATCATCGGGGCGGGGAAACGCTGAAGCTTTCTTT

d_gene: NA
abundance: NA
v_gene: TRBV9
j_gene: TRBJ2-1
CDR3aa: CASSVAQGLYNEQFF
CDR3nt: TGTGCCAGCAGCGTAGCCCAGGGACTTTACAATGAGCAGTTCTTC

d_gene: NA
abundance: NA
v_gene: TRBV30
j_gene: TRBJ1-6
CDR3aa: CAWSPTAGVPFYNSPLHF
CDR3nt: TGTGCCTGGAGTCCCACCGCCGGGGTCCCTTTCTATAATTCACCCCTCCACTTT

d_gene: NA
abundance: NA
v_gene: TRBV7-3
j_gene: TRBJ2-3
CDR3aa: CASSPKWASGTEAQYF
CDR3nt: TGTGCCAGCAGCCCCAAATGGGCGAGCGGCACGGAGGCGCAGTATTTT

d_gene: NA
abundance: few
v_gene: TRBV7-9
j_gene: TRBJ1-1
CDR3aa: CASSPVWGKGVENTEAFF
CDR3nt: TGTGCCAGCAGCCCAGTGTGGGGAAAGGGGGTCGAGAACACTGAAGCTTTCTTT

d_gene: TRBD2
abundance: once
v_gene: TRBV30
j_gene: TRBJ2-5
CDR3aa: CAWVKLAGGGTQYF
CDR3nt: TGTGCCTGGGTTAAACTAGCGGGGGGAGGGACCCAGTACTTC

d_gene: NA
abundance: NA
v_gene: TRBV5-4
j_gene: TRBJ2-2
CDR3aa: CASSLVSGVVNTGELFF
CDR3nt: TGTGCCAGCAGCTTGGTGTCAGGGGTTGTGAATACCGGGGAGCTGTTTTTT

d_gene: TRBD1
abundance: NA
v_gene: TRBV19
j_gene: TRBJ2-1
CDR3aa: CASSVDREAYNEQFF
CDR3nt: TGTGCCAGTAGTGTGGACAGGGAAGCCTACAATGAGCAGTTCTTC

d_gene: TRBD2
abundance: NA
v_gene: TRBV12-5
j_gene: TRBJ2-1
CDR3aa: CASGLSSGTDEQFF
CDR3nt: TGTGCTAGTGGTTTGTCTAGCGGGACGGATGAGCAGTTCTTC

d_gene: NA
abundance: NA
v_gene: TRBV27
j_gene: TRBJ1-1
CDR3aa: CASSPILENTEAFF
CDR3nt: TGTGCCAGCAGCCCTATTCTGGAGAACACTGAAGCTTTCTTT

d_gene: TRBD2
abundance: NA
v_gene: TRBV10-1
j_gene: TRBJ2-7
CDR3aa: CASSEGLAGAYEQYF
CDR3nt: TGCGCCAGCAGTGAGGGACTAGCGGGGGCTTACGAGCAGTACTTC

d_gene: TRBD1
abundance: NA
v_gene: TRBV18
j_gene: TRBJ2-7
CDR3aa: CASSLGGQGDYEQYF
CDR3nt: TGTGCCAGCTCACTGGGGGGACAGGGGGACTACGAGCAGTACTTC

d_gene: TRBD1
abundance: NA
v_gene: TRBV19
j_gene: TRBJ1-4
CDR3aa: CASSIRQGDEKLFF
CDR3nt: TGTGCCAGTAGTATTCGACAGGGGGATGAAAAACTGTTTTTT

d_gene: NA
abundance: NA
v_gene: TRBV6-4
j_gene: TRBJ1-2
CDR3aa: CASSEGRRGDGYTF
CDR3nt: TGTGCCAGCAGTGAAGGGCGGCGAGGGGATGGCTACACCTTC

d_gene: NA
abundance: NA
v_gene: TRBV27
j_gene: TRBJ2-1
CDR3aa: CASSRPGGTPYNEQFF
CDR3nt: TGTGCCAGCAGTAGGCCGGGTGGGACACCCTACAATGAGCAGTTCTTC

d_gene: TRBD2
abundance: few
v_gene: TRBV6-5
j_gene: TRBJ2-3
CDR3aa: CASRAGLAGTDTQYF
CDR3nt: TGTGCCAGCAGAGCCGGACTAGCAGGCACAGATACGCAGTATTTT

d_gene: NA
abundance: NA
v_gene: TRBV7-8
j_gene: TRBJ2-4
CDR3aa: CASSGGGAKNIQYF
CDR3nt: TGTGCCAGCAGCGGTGGTGGAGCCAAAAACATTCAGTACTTC

d_gene: TRBD2
abundance: few
v_gene: TRBV6-6
j_gene: TRBJ2-1
CDR3aa: CASSSSGRANEQFF
CDR3nt: TGTGCCAGCAGTTCTAGCGGGAGGGCCAATGAGCAGTTCTTC

d_gene: NA
abundance: NA
v_gene: TRBV7-9
j_gene: TRBJ2-2
CDR3aa: CASSLAGSPGELFF
CDR3nt: TGTGCCAGCAGCTTAGCCGGGAGCCCCGGGGAGCTGTTTTTT

d_gene: NA
abundance: NA
v_gene: TRBV11-3
j_gene: TRBJ1-1
CDR3aa: CASSLGWNLNTEAFF
CDR3nt: TGTGCCAGCAGCTTAGGATGGAACTTGAACACTGAAGCTTTCTTT

d_gene: NA
abundance: NA
v_gene: TRBV30
j_gene: TRBJ2-1
CDR3aa: CAWGGDEQFF
CDR3nt: TGTGCCTGGGGCGGCGATGAGCAGTTCTTC

d_gene: NA
abundance: NA
v_gene: TRBV6-4
j_gene: TRBJ2-3
CDR3aa: CASSDEGGGTDTQYF
CDR3nt: TGTGCCAGCAGTGATGAGGGAGGAGGCACAGATACGCAGTATTTT

d_gene: TRBD2
abundance: NA
v_gene: TRBV19
j_gene: TRBJ2-1
CDR3aa: CASSIFGLVKDEQFF
CDR3nt: TGTGCCAGTAGTATATTCGGACTAGTCAAGGATGAGCAGTTCTTC

d_gene: NA
abundance: few
v_gene: TRBV7-9
j_gene: TRBJ1-5
CDR3aa: CASSLNSDQPQHF
CDR3nt: TGTGCCAGCAGTCTTAATTCTGATCAGCCCCAGCATTTT

d_gene: NA
abundance: NA
v_gene: TRBV6-1
j_gene: TRBJ2-7
CDR3aa: CASSEGGNPYEQYF
CDR3nt: TGTGCCAGCTCGGAGGGGGGTAACCCCTACGAGCAGTACTTC

d_gene: NA
abundance: NA
v_gene: TRBV10-3
j_gene: TRBJ1-5
CDR3aa: CATHPDLFGNQPQHF
CDR3nt: TGTGCCACCCATCCGGACCTCTTCGGAAATCAGCCCCAGCATTTT

d_gene: NA
abundance: NA
v_gene: TRBV18
j_gene: TRBJ1-2
CDR3aa: CASSPGQDGYTF
CDR3nt: TGTGCCAGCTCACCAGGGCAGGATGGCTACACCTTC

d_gene: NA
abundance: few
v_gene: TRBV2
j_gene: TRBJ1-5
CDR3aa: CASSETRVTRPQHF
CDR3nt: TGTGCCAGCAGTGAGACCCGGGTGACACGGCCCCAGCATTTT

d_gene: NA
abundance: NA
v_gene: TRBV30
j_gene: TRBJ2-3
CDR3aa: CAWSVAQDTQYF
CDR3nt: TGTGCCTGGAGTGTAGCTCAGGATACGCAGTATTTT

d_gene: NA
abundance: NA
v_gene: TRBV2
j_gene: TRBJ1-5
CDR3aa: CASRQQLSNQPQHF
CDR3nt: TGTGCCAGCAGACAACAGCTTAGCAATCAGCCCCAGCATTTT

d_gene: NA
abundance: NA
v_gene: TRBV7-9
j_gene: TRBJ2-1
CDR3aa: CASSLDPHNEQFF
CDR3nt: TGTGCCAGCAGCTTAGACCCCCACAATGAGCAGTTCTTC

d_gene: TRBD2
abundance: NA
v_gene: TRBV7-2
j_gene: TRBJ2-3
CDR3aa: CASSSRTSGVTDTQYF
CDR3nt: TGTGCCAGCAGCTCCCGGACTAGCGGGGTCACAGATACGCAGTATTTT

d_gene: NA
abundance: few
v_gene: TRBV9
j_gene: TRBJ2-1
CDR3aa: CASSVDGTYNEQFF
CDR3nt: TGTGCCAGCAGCGTAGACGGAACCTACAATGAGCAGTTCTTC

d_gene: NA
abundance: NA
v_gene: TRBV10-3
j_gene: TRBJ1-2
CDR3aa: CAISEVEIYGYTF
CDR3nt: TGTGCCATCAGTGAGGTGGAGATCTATGGCTACACCTTC

d_gene: TRBD2
abundance: NA
v_gene: TRBV9
j_gene: TRBJ2-1
CDR3aa: CASSVLAGDNEQFF
CDR3nt: TGTGCCAGCAGCGTACTAGCGGGGGACAATGAGCAGTTCTTC

d_gene: NA
abundance: NA
v_gene: TRBV21-1
j_gene: TRBJ2-3
CDR3aa: CASSKGGGGTDTQYF
CDR3nt: TGTGCCAGCAGCAAAGGGGGAGGGGGCACAGATACGCAGTATTTT

d_gene: NA
abundance: NA
v_gene: TRBV19
j_gene: TRBJ1-4
CDR3aa: CASSTFPELGEKLFF
CDR3nt: TGTGCCAGTAGTACGTTTCCGGAACTCGGGGAAAAACTGTTTTTT

d_gene: NA
abundance: NA
v_gene: TRBV18
j_gene: TRBJ2-5
CDR3aa: CASSKDLMETQYF
CDR3nt: TGTGCCAGCTCGAAGGATTTGATGGAGACCCAGTACTTC

d_gene: NA
abundance: NA
v_gene: TRBV11-2
j_gene: TRBJ1-1
CDR3aa: CASSSGPNTEAFF
CDR3nt: TGTGCCAGCAGCTCTGGGCCGAACACTGAAGCTTTCTTT

d_gene: NA
abundance: few
v_gene: TRBV19
j_gene: TRBJ1-4
CDR3aa: CATSDGVEKLFF
CDR3nt: TGTGCCACCTCCGACGGAGTTGAAAAACTGTTTTTT

d_gene: NA
abundance: NA
v_gene: TRBV10-3
j_gene: TRBJ1-2
CDR3aa: CAISDPHEREGGYTF
CDR3nt: TGTGCCATCAGTGATCCTCACGAGAGGGAGGGAGGCTACACCTTC

d_gene: NA
abundance: NA
v_gene: TRBV9
j_gene: TRBJ2-2
CDR3aa: CASSVVGVGELFF
CDR3nt: TGTGCCAGCAGCGTAGTGGGGGTCGGGGAGCTGTTTTTT

d_gene: NA
abundance: NA
v_gene: TRBV5-4
j_gene: TRBJ1-2
CDR3aa: CASSQQNRVYGYTF
CDR3nt: TGTGCCAGCAGCCAACAAAACAGGGTCTATGGCTACACCTTC

d_gene: NA
abundance: once
v_gene: TRBV4-3
j_gene: TRBJ1-1
CDR3aa: CASSQDITGDTEAFF
CDR3nt: TGCGCCAGCAGCCAAGATATAACCGGGGACACTGAAGCTTTCTTT

d_gene: NA
abundance: NA
v_gene: TRBV6-5
j_gene: TRBJ2-1
CDR3aa: CASSYSRGQSYNEQFF
CDR3nt: TGTGCCAGCAGTTACTCGCGGGGACAGTCCTACAATGAGCAGTTCTTC

d_gene: TRBD2
abundance: NA
v_gene: TRBV11-1
j_gene: TRBJ2-1
CDR3aa: CASSAEAGAYNEQFF
CDR3nt: TGTGCCAGCAGCGCGGAAGCGGGAGCCTACAATGAGCAGTTCTTC

d_gene: TRBD2
abundance: NA
v_gene: TRBV13
j_gene: TRBJ2-1
CDR3aa: CASSLERLAAYNEQFF
CDR3nt: TGTGCCAGCAGCTTAGAGCGGCTAGCGGCTTACAATGAGCAGTTCTTC

d_gene: TRBD1
abundance: NA
v_gene: TRBV2
j_gene: TRBJ1-1
CDR3aa: CASSEWGTGNTEAFF
CDR3nt: TGTGCCAGCAGTGAATGGGGGACAGGTAACACTGAAGCTTTCTTT

d_gene: NA
abundance: many
v_gene: TRBV2
j_gene: TRBJ2-1
CDR3aa: CATYPPGLRDNEQFF
CDR3nt: TGTGCCACCTACCCGCCGGGACTCCGAGACAATGAGCAGTTCTTC

d_gene: NA
abundance: NA
v_gene: TRBV27
j_gene: TRBJ1-5
CDR3aa: CASSLWGAQPQHF
CDR3nt: TGTGCCAGCAGTTTGTGGGGCGCTCAGCCCCAGCATTTT

d_gene: NA
abundance: few
v_gene: TRBV19
j_gene: TRBJ1-5
CDR3aa: CASSGTLVEGGVYQPQHF
CDR3nt: TGTGCCAGTTCCGGGACACTTGTTGAGGGGGGGGTTTATCAGCCCCAGCATTTT

d_gene: TRBD1
abundance: NA
v_gene: TRBV4-1
j_gene: TRBJ1-6
CDR3aa: CASSQDMGTGDSPLHF
CDR3nt: TGCGCCAGCAGCCAAGATATGGGGACAGGGGATTCACCCCTCCACTTT

d_gene: NA
abundance: NA
v_gene: TRBV11-3
j_gene: TRBJ1-2
CDR3aa: CASSLELHAGYTF
CDR3nt: TGTGCCAGCAGCTTAGAGCTCCACGCTGGCTACACCTTC

d_gene: TRBD2
abundance: NA
v_gene: TRBV5-1
j_gene: TRBJ2-2
CDR3aa: CASSFSGTSAGELFF
CDR3nt: TGCGCCAGCAGCTTCTCCGGGACTAGCGCCGGGGAGCTGTTTTTT